The present T cell receptor beta chain was sequenced within a study of blood T cell repertoires in COVID-19. Clones were read by immunoSEQ multiplex PCR, and TCRdb kept only the in-frame ones, dropping some. This table holds some 320,000 clones, over 85% found once. With 0 bases clipped from V and 4 bases from J, the junction kept 10 bases outside the gene matches. Germline CDR1 and CDR2: LGHDT and YNNKEL (reference sequence). The CDR3 covers 17 residues. The rearrangement joins TRBV3-1 (or the pseudogene TRBV3-2) to TRBJ2-7, with 9 positions matching TRBD2. The clonotype originates from a man aged 55-75 years who had recovered from COVID-19. The source material was PBMCs or T cells enriched from blood (not recorded which). The DNA of the CDR3 is TGTGCCAGCAGCCAAGAGGTCTGGGCGGGGGGGAGATACGAGCAGTACTTC. Amino acids: CASSQEVWAGGRYEQYF.